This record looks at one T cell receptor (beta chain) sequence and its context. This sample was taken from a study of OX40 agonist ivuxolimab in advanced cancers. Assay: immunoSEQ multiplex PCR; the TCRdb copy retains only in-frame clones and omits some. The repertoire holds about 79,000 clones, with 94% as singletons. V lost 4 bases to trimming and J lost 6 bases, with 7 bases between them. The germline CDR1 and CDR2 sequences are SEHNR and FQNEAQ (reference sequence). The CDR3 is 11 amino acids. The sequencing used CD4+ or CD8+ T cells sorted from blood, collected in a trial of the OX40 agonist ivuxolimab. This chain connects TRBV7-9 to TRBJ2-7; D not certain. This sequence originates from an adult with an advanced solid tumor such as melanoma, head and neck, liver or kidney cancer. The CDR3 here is CASSYDREQYF. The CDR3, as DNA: TGTGCCAGCAGCTATGACCGCGAGCAGTACTTC.